Many counts were recorded for the clone carrying this T cell receptor beta chain. Its antigen remains unknown. The TCR beta libraries were generated through quantitative 5'-RACE incorporating molecular barcodes. Via MiXCR, TCRdb re-called the 5' RACE reads, giving one row per CDR3 protein. This table has 350,000 or so distinct CDR3 sequences, about 15% appearing once. These data are taken from a study of CD8 T cells in ankylosing spondylitis. Overall study findings and caveats: Clones linked to disease were reported to show significant enrichment in matched ankylosing spondylitis synovial fluid. Both synovial fluid and blood in reactive arthritis had previously been reported to carry some motif variants. Blood of patients with ankylosing spondylitis appeared to be characterized by a TCR beta motif of several highly homologous variants.

This CDR3 comprises 15 residues. Germline-derived CDR1 and CDR2 are SGDLS and YYNGEE. The V end was cut by 0 bases, the J end by 0 bases, with 8 bases between. The receptor's source is a male donor with ankylosing spondylitis or in good health (not recorded which). The specimen sequenced was blood, either unsorted or a sorted T cell fraction (not recorded which). V gene TRBV9 combines with J gene TRBJ2-3, with D unresolved. Here the CDR3 DNA reads TGTGCCAGCAGCGTAGGTGGAGCTAGCACAGATACGCAGTATTTT. Translating gives CASSVGGASTDTQYF.